This T cell receptor beta chain was profiled in a study of blood T cell repertoires in COVID-19. For the study at large: The study drew acute and convalescent COVID-19 samples from the United States, Italy and Spain. In each case, the material was cDNA or gDNA derived from T cells, B-cell-depleted T cells, or PBMCs.

This CDR3 is 14 amino acids long. The ends were cut back, 8 bases at V and 7 bases at J, with 15 bases in the middle. Germline CDR1 is MNHEY and CDR2 is SMNVEV (reference sequence). Original handling: Amplification of reference gene primers provided the estimated nucleated cell counts. Profiled with immunoSEQ multiplex PCR; TCRdb holds only in-frame clones, not every one. The D gene and trimming were derived from the DNA, and the V and J assignments and clone size from that table. The data show under 350,000 clones, approximately 82% seen once. The rearrangement links TRBV27 to TRBJ1-6, with D perhaps matching TRBD1 (6 bases). The receptor was derived from a man in his fifties or sixties who had recovered from COVID-19. Source material: peripheral blood. The CDR3 here is CASGRQANNSPLHF. The CDR3 nucleotides read TGTGCCAGCGGAAGACAGGCTAACAATTCACCCCTCCACTTT.